A selection of T cell receptor beta chains follows, all from one sample in a study of PD-L1 blockade in urothelial cancer. Libraries were prepared by immunoSEQ multiplex PCR; TCRdb keeps only in-frame clonotypes and omits some of them. The sample consists of 50,000 or so clones, around 83% of them appearing once. The starting material was PBMCs, obtained around atezolizumab (anti-PD-L1) treatment. Receptor source: a man between 60 and 75 years old with urothelial cancer. The CDR3 runs from the conserved cysteine through the conserved F or W. Each record gives: clone size, V gene, CDR3 protein. Rows may omit the clone size; those that give it use once, few, many or a size class.

size: -
V: TRBV15
CDR3: CATSVKRGNTDTQYF

size: -
V: TRBV14
CDR3: CASSRSGVVNTEAFF

size: -
V: TRBV30
CDR3: CAWSDRDTEAFF

size: -
V: TRBV2
CDR3: CASTEGGLNEQFF

size: once
V: TRBV27
CDR3: CASTRDRMNTEAFF

size: few
V: TRBV5-1
CDR3: CASSSTSGNTGELFF

size: -
V: TRBV19
CDR3: CASSPDRGGLGANVLTF

size: -
V: TRBV5-8
CDR3: CASSLGRQNYGYTF

size: -
V: TRBV10-3
CDR3: CAISGLGNDEQYF

size: -
V: TRBV28
CDR3: CASSLSTDTQYF

size: -
V: TRBV28
CDR3: CASSINRGTPADTQYF

size: -
V: TRBV5-4
CDR3: CASSLVSGGYTF

size: -
V: TRBV28
CDR3: CASSSGLVVGETQYF

size: -
V: TRBV11-2
CDR3: CASSVDRRGNTIYF

size: once
V: TRBV5-1
CDR3: CASSLSTSSQTNEKLFF

size: -
V: TRBV5-8
CDR3: CASRSGGTGELFF

size: -
V: TRBV30
CDR3: CAWGRGGLGQPQHF

size: once
V: TRBV11-2
CDR3: CASSSDRGLTYEQYF

size: -
V: TRBV5-1
CDR3: CASSLVVQGSEQFF

size: -
V: TRBV7-2
CDR3: CASSPTGPTNEKLFF

size: -
V: TRBV2
CDR3: CASCGQEISYNSPLHF

size: -
V: TRBV19
CDR3: CASSIVSLTGGTEAFF

size: -
V: TRBV6-5
CDR3: CASSYLSPRETQYF

size: -
V: TRBV15
CDR3: CATSRGGPLTEAFF

size: -
V: TRBV27
CDR3: CASSFFRTDTQYF

size: once
V: TRBV25-1
CDR3: CASRRDSSYNSPLHF

size: -
V: TRBV19
CDR3: CASSTQGGETQYF

size: -
V: TRBV5-1
CDR3: CASSLVQGERGSYGYTF

size: -
V: TRBV7-2
CDR3: CASSLMGQYFEKLFF

size: -
V: TRBV6-5
CDR3: CASSYIIAGYNEQFF

size: once
V: TRBV9
CDR3: CASGRGPYEQYF

size: -
V: TRBV6-5
CDR3: CASSYSAQRTDTQYF

size: -
V: TRBV19
CDR3: CASSSWTNSGNTIYF

size: -
V: TRBV5-1
CDR3: CASSPRGGTDTQYF

size: -
V: TRBV9
CDR3: CASSPRLAGDQFF

size: -
V: TRBV5-1
CDR3: CASSGGLAGGPNTGELFF

size: -
V: TRBV6-1
CDR3: CASTVGNSNQPQHF

size: -
V: TRBV5-5
CDR3: CASSQSTSSIDTQYF

size: -
V: TRBV2
CDR3: CASRLRGGNEKLFF

size: -
V: TRBV4-1
CDR3: CASSRLAGVRGGETQYF

size: few
V: TRBV5-4
CDR3: CASSLDSFMNTEAFF

size: -
V: TRBV30
CDR3: CAWSVGGTNYEQYF

size: -
V: TRBV7-9
CDR3: CASSLDRGAAGNTIYF

size: -
V: TRBV7-8
CDR3: CASSRLDRGFLQPQHF

size: -
V: TRBV7-8
CDR3: CASSLPWNTEAFF